These 16 T cell receptor beta chains came from one sample sequenced in a study of T cells in localized non-small cell lung cancer. TCRdb's table, derived via immunoSEQ multiplex PCR, lists solely in-frame clones and lacks some. The sample carries under 100,000 clones, around 89% recorded once. Sequenced here: peripheral blood, sampled before any cancer treatment. Receptors originate from a woman aged 35 to 70 with stage I squamous cell lung carcinoma.

On this clone: One junction end does not reproduce the germline sequence, and a read error may be involved. The chain recombines TRBV27 with TRBJ1-1; D may be TRBD1 (5 bases). Germline V CDR1 and CDR2: MNHEY, SMNVEV (reference sequence). The CDR3 covers 14 residues. The CDR3 bases are TGTGTCAGCAGCCCCCCAGGGTTGAACACTGAAGCTTTCTTT. As protein: CVSSPPGLNTEAFF.

This clone was detected only a few times. The chain uses TRBV6-6 and TRBJ1-1; TRBD1 might be the D (6 bases). The CDR3 totals 13 residues. The V end lost 9 bases, the J end lost 1 base, and 12 bases lay between the germline ends. Germline V lookup: CDR1 MNHNY, CDR2 SVGAGI (reference sequence). The CDR3 coding sequence is TGTGCCAGTATTACAGGGACGAACACTGAAGCTTTCTTT. Translated, it gives CASITGTNTEAFF.

This clone was found a few times. J is TRBJ1-3 and V is TRBV30; 9 bases are a match to TRBD1. The germline CDR1 and CDR2 sequences are GTSNPN and SVGIG (reference sequence). Trimming took 5 bases from V and 4 from J; bases not matched to a gene: 3. The CDR3 covers 13 residues. CDR3 loop: CAWAGTGGNTIYF. CDR3 sequence (DNA): TGTGCCTGGGCAGGGACAGGGGGAAACACCATATATTTT. Drawing the rest from reference TRBV30 and TRBJ1-3, the complete variable domain is SQTIHQWPATLVQPVGSPLSLECTVEGTSNPNLYWYRQAAGRGLQLLFYSVGIGQISSEVPQNLSASRPQDRQFILSSKKLLLSDSGFYLCAWAGTGGNTIYFGEGSWLTVV.

The chain carries TRBV30 and TRBJ2-3, with D tentatively TRBD2 (5 bases). This CDR3 has 13 amino acids. The germline CDR1 and CDR2 sequences are GTSNPN and SVGIG (reference sequence). Trimming stripped 4 bases from V and 2 bases from J, with 10 bases between. CDR3 residues: CAWTRGNTDTQYF. DNA of the CDR3: TGTGCCTGGACCCGGGGAAACACAGATACGCAGTATTTT.

The chain is built from TRBV2 and TRBJ2-7; tentative D call: TRBD2 (5 bases). The ends were cut back, 6 bases at V and 1 base at J, with 13 bases in the middle. This CDR3 has 14 amino acids. Germline CDR1 is SNHLY and CDR2 is FYNNEI. CDR3 nucleotides: TGTGCCAGCAGCTTCATTACTAGTTCCTACGAGCAGTACTTC. This codes for CASSFITSSYEQYF.

V gene TRBV4-1 combines with J gene TRBJ1-5; D is possibly TRBD1 (6 bases). The germline CDR1 and CDR2 sequences are MGHRA and YSYEKL. V gave up 0 bases and J gave up 6 bases, with 18 bases separating them. The CDR3 loop spans 17 amino acids. As DNA, the CDR3 is TGCGCCAGCAGCCAAGAAGGAGCGGCAGGGGCCACTCAGCCCCAGCATTTT. Translated: CASSQEGAAGATQPQHF.

The J gene is TRBJ2-7, the V gene TRBV18, with D possibly being TRBD1 (5 bases). This CDR3 region has 14 residues. The V and J ends lost 6 bases and 7 bases respectively, with 19 bases between them. From germline, CDR1 is KGHSH and CDR2 LQKENI. The CDR3 is CASSEGQGTYEQYF. As DNA, the CDR3 is TGTGCCAGCTCGGAAGGGCAGGGCACATATGAGCAGTACTTC.

The chain couples TRBV4-1 to TRBJ2-1, with D perhaps TRBD2 (7 bases). Deletions cut 7 bases from V and 3 bases from J, with 16 bases between. CDR1 MGHRA and CDR2 YSYEKL come from the germline V gene. The CDR3 runs to 15 residues. The CDR3 protein is CASNRGGANYNEQFF. CDR3 nucleotides: TGCGCCAGCAATAGGGGGGGGGCTAACTACAATGAGCAGTTCTTC.

In DNA form, the CDR3 reads TGCGCCAGCAGTCTGACAGGGCGGATGGAAGAGACCCAGTACTTC. Encoded protein: CASSLTGRMEETQYF. V and J are TRBV5-1 and TRBJ2-5; 7 bases are a match to TRBD1. CDR1 is SGHRS and CDR2 is YFSETQ in the germline V gene. The V gene end was trimmed by 5 bases and the J gene end by 3 bases; junction bases not matched to a gene: 10. CDR3 size: 15 residues. The full variable domain, in which reference TRBV5-1 and TRBJ2-5 provide the parts outside the CDR3, is KAGVTQTPRYLIKTRGQQVTLSCSPISGHRSVSWYQQTPGQGLQFLFEYFSETQRNKGNFPGRFSGRQFSNSRSEMNVSTLELGDSALYLCASSLTGRMEETQYFGPGTRLLVL.

The chain couples TRBV4-2 to TRBJ2-3; 14 bases are shared with TRBD2. Germline V gene data show CDR1 as LGHNA and CDR2 as YNFKEQ. The CDR3 consists of 18 residues. V lost 4 bases and J lost 1; bases outside the gene matches: 7. CDR3 bases: TGTGCCAGCAGCCTCGGACTAGCGGGGGGCCATGGCACAGATACGCAGTATTTT. Translation gives CASSLGLAGGHGTDTQYF.

The rearrangement joins TRBV7-2 to TRBJ2-7; D may be TRBD2 (5 bases). Trimming pared 4 bases from V and 4 bases from J, leaving 14 bases between. The CDR3 length is 14 residues. Germline CDR1 is SGHTA and CDR2 is FQGNSA. This CDR3 is CASSSREGKYEQYF. The CDR3 DNA sequence: TGTGCCAGCAGCTCACGCGAGGGAAAATACGAGCAGTACTTC.

The gene calls are TRBV23-1 and TRBJ1-2, with 7 bases lining up with TRBD1. TRBV23-1 is reported as an ORF; its role is uncertain. The CDR3 extends over 22 amino acids. The J segment lost 7 bases and the V segment lost 0 bases, leaving 29 bases of the junction unmatched. The CDR3 region has the DNA TGCGCCAGCAGTCAATCATACAGGGGAGGTTTAAGGGTCTTGTTCCTTGGCCGTGGCTACACCTTC. Translation: CASSQSYRGGLRVLFLGRGYTF.

CDR3 loop: CASSFDGVYNEQFF. The CDR3 nucleotides read TGCGCCAGCAGCTTCGACGGGGTTTACAATGAGCAGTTCTTC. The chain joins TRBV5-1 to TRBJ2-1; perhaps TRBD2 as D (5 bases). V was trimmed by 2 bases and J by 4 bases, leaving 10 bases between them. The CDR3 has 14 residues. Germline CDR1 and CDR2: SGHRS and YFSETQ.

The genes are TRBV25-1 and TRBJ1-1; D unresolved. Trimming left V 1 base short and J 1 base short, with 13 bases between. The CDR3 extends over 16 amino acids. Per germline, CDR1 MGHDK and CDR2 SYGVNS. CDR3 in amino acids: CASSESGILQNTEAFF. The CDR3 DNA is TGTGCCAGCAGTGAATCCGGGATACTACAGAACACTGAAGCTTTCTTT.

This chain joins TRBV27 and TRBJ2-2; a weak D match, TRBD2 (6 bases). V gave up 4 bases and J gave up 1 base, with 10 bases separating them. The length of the CDR3 is 15 residues. Germline CDR1 MNHEY, CDR2 SMNVEV (reference sequence). In DNA, the CDR3 is TGTGCCAGCAGTTCCGGGACTTTGAACACCGGGGAGCTGTTTTTT. Its protein product is CASSSGTLNTGELFF.

The chain links TRBV18 to TRBJ1-2, with 7 bases aligning to TRBD1. The J segment lost 8 bases and the V segment lost 3 bases, leaving 6 bases of the junction unmatched. Germline lookup yields CDR1 KGHSH and CDR2 LQKENI. This CDR3 has 13 amino acids. Here the CDR3 reads CASSPSTGEGYTF. The CDR3, as DNA: TGTGCCAGCTCACCTTCCACAGGGGAGGGCTACACCTTC.